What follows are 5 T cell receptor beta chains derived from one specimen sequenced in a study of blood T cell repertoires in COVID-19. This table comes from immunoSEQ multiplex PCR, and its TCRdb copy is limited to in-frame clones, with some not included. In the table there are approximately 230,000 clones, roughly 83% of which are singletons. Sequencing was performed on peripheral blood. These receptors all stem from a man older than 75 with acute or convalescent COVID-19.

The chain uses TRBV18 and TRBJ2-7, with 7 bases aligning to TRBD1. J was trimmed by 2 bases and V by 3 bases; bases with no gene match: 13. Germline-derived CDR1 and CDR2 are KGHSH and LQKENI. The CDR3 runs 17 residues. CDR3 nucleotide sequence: TGTGCCAGCTCACCGACCCCTCAAGGGGGCCCCACCTACGAGCAGTACTTC. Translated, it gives CASSPTPQGGPTYEQYF. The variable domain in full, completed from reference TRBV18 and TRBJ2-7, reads NAGVMQNPRHLVRRRGQEARLRCSPMKGHSHVYWYRQLPEEGLKFMVYLQKENIIDESGMPKERFSAEFPKEGPSILRIQQVVRGDSAAYFCASSPTPQGGPTYEQYFGPGTRLTVT.

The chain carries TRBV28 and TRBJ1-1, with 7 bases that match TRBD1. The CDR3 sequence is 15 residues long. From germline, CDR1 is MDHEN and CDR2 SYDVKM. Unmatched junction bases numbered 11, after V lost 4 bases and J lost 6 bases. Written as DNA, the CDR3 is TGTGCCAGCAGTTGGGCCTCAACAGGGGACCCTGAAGCTTTCTTT. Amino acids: CASSWASTGDPEAFF.

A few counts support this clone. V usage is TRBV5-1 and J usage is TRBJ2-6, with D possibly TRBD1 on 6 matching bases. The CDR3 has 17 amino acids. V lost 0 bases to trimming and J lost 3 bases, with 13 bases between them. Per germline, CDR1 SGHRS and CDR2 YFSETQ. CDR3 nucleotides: TGCGCCAGCAGCTTGGGACAGGCCCCCGGTGGGGCCAACGTCCTGACTTTC. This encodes CASSLGQAPGGANVLTF. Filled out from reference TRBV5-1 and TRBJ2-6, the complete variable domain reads KAGVTQTPRYLIKTRGQQVTLSCSPISGHRSVSWYQQTPGQGLQFLFEYFSETQRNKGNFPGRFSGRQFSNSRSEMNVSTLELGDSALYLCASSLGQAPGGANVLTFGAGSRLTVL.

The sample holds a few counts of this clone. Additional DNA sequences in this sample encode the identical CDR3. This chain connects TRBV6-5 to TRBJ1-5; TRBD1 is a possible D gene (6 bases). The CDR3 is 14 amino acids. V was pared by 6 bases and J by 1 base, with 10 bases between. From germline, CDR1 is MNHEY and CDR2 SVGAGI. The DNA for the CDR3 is TGTGCCAGCAGGCCTACAGGGAGCAATCAGCCCCAGCATTTT. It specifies CASRPTGSNQPQHF.

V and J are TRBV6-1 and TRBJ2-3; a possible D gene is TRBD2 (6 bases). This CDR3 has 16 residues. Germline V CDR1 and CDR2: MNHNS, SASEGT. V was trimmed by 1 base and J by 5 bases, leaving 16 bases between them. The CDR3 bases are TGTGCCAGCAGTGAAGAGGGCAGGGAGGAGGGAGATACGCAGTATTTT. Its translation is CASSEEGREEGDTQYF.